Ten or more counts support the clone carrying this T cell receptor beta chain. Then a second PCR, running about 6 to 11 cycles, was carried out with a sample-barcoded 5' primer and a J-beta primer mix. TCRdb fed the 5' RACE reads into MiXCR, producing one record per CDR3 protein. This repertoire shows 650,000 to 800,000 distinct CDR3 sequences, around two fifths found once; its top ten account for around 21%. Peripheral blood was drawn, ten milliliters per donor. Each sample yielded at least 6 micrograms of PBMC total RNA. These data originate in a study of blood T cells in healthy people across ages. Turning to the study itself: In model experiments, template switching was able to capture about one barcoded beta molecule for every two T cells that were present.

V lost 4 bases and J lost 5; bases outside the gene matches: 5. Germline CDR1 is MGHRA and CDR2 is YSYEKL. The CDR3 extends over 15 amino acids. The material sequenced was blood. The receptor was isolated from a man in his 60s in good health. The V and J genes are TRBV4-1 and TRBJ1-6, with TRBD1 matching over 7 bases. The CDR3 sequence: CASSLETGNNSPLHF. CDR3 nucleotide sequence: TGCGCCAGCAGCCTAGAGACAGGGAATAATTCACCCCTCCACTTT.